This T cell receptor beta chain was recorded in a study of cytomegalovirus exposure and HLA in healthy donors. CDR1 and CDR2 from the germline V gene are MNHEY and SMNVEV (reference sequence). The CDR3 totals 17 residues. V was pared by 6 bases and J by 1 base, with 14 bases of the junction left unmatched. This clone was observed a single time. Donors were nominally healthy when sampled, though unrecorded immune exposures were likely. The PCR made use of 60 Vbeta and 13 Jbeta primers. This table comes from immunoSEQ multiplex PCR, and its TCRdb copy is limited to in-frame clones, with some not included. Of under 150,000 clones listed, more than 70% were seen once; the top ten hold around 2.5%.

The receptor was isolated from a middle-aged man in good health and CMV-seronegative. The chain uses TRBV27 and TRBJ1-2, with 7 bases fitting TRBD1. The sample taken for sequencing was PBMCs. The CDR3 loop reads CASSLTGDRTRNYGYTF. DNA for the CDR3: TGTGCCAGCAGCCTAACAGGGGACCGCACCCGTAACTATGGCTACACCTTC.